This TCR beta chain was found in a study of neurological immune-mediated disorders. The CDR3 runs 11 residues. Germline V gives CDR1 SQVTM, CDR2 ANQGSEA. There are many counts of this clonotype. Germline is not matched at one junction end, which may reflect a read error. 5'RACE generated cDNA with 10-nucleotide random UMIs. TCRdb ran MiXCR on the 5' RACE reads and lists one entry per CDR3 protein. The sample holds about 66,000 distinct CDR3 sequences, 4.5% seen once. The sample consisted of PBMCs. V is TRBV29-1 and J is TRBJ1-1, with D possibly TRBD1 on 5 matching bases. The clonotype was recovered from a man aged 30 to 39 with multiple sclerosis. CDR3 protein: CSAEGVPEAFF. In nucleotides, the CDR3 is TGCAGCGCTGAAGGGGTTCCTGAAGCTTTCTTT.